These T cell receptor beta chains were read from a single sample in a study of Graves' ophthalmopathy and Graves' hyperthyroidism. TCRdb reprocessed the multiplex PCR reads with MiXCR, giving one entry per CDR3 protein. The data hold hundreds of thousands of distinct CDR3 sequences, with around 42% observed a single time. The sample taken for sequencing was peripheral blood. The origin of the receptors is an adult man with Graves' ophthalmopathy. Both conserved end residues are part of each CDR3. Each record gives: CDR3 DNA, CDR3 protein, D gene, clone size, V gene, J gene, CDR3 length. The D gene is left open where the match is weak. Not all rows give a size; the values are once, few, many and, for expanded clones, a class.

CDR3 DNA: TGTGCCAGCAGACAGGACAGGGACACCGGGGAGCTGTTTTTT
CDR3 protein: CASRQDRDTGELFF
D gene: TRBD1
clone size: .
V gene: TRBV2
J gene: TRBJ2-2
CDR3 length: 14

CDR3 DNA: TGTGCCAGCAGTCCCGGACAGAGCGGTGGGTCCTACGAGCAGTACTTC
CDR3 protein: CASSPGQSGGSYEQYF
D gene: .
clone size: .
V gene: TRBV12-3/TRBV12-4
J gene: TRBJ2-7
CDR3 length: 16

CDR3 DNA: TGTGCCAGCAGTATGGGGACAGCCTATGGCTACACCTTC
CDR3 protein: CASSMGTAYGYTF
D gene: TRBD1
clone size: .
V gene: TRBV5-8
J gene: TRBJ1-2
CDR3 length: 13

CDR3 DNA: TGTGCCAGCAGCTTAGCTGGGACCAATAGAGTACCCGATACGCAGTATTTT
CDR3 protein: CASSLAGTNRVPDTQYF
D gene: .
clone size: .
V gene: TRBV11-2
J gene: TRBJ2-3
CDR3 length: 17

CDR3 DNA: TGTGCCAGCAGTGAGAAATCAGGGTACTACGAGCAGTACTTC
CDR3 protein: CASSEKSGYYEQYF
D gene: .
clone size: few
V gene: TRBV2
J gene: TRBJ2-7
CDR3 length: 14

CDR3 DNA: TGCAGTGCCAGACAGGGGGCGAGCAATGAAAAACTGTTTTTT
CDR3 protein: CSARQGASNEKLFF
D gene: TRBD1
clone size: few
V gene: TRBV20-1
J gene: TRBJ1-4
CDR3 length: 14

CDR3 DNA: TGCGCCAGCAGTGAGTCTCGGGCGAAAGAGACCCAGTACTTC
CDR3 protein: CASSESRAKETQYF
D gene: .
clone size: few
V gene: TRBV10-1
J gene: TRBJ2-5
CDR3 length: 14

CDR3 DNA: TGCAGTGCTAGAGATCGTGTAAGGGACCAAGAGACCCAGTACTTC
CDR3 protein: CSARDRVRDQETQYF
D gene: .
clone size: .
V gene: TRBV20-1
J gene: TRBJ2-5
CDR3 length: 15

CDR3 DNA: TGTGCCAGTACCACGGATCATAGCAATCAGCCCCAGCATTTT
CDR3 protein: CASTTDHSNQPQHF
D gene: .
clone size: few
V gene: TRBV19
J gene: TRBJ1-5
CDR3 length: 14

CDR3 DNA: TGTGCCAGCGTGGCGGGGCACCTTAATCAGCCCCAGCATTTT
CDR3 protein: CASVAGHLNQPQHF
D gene: .
clone size: few
V gene: TRBV2
J gene: TRBJ1-5
CDR3 length: 14

CDR3 DNA: TGTGCCAGCGGGGCGGAGAATGAAAAACTGTTTTTT
CDR3 protein: CASGAENEKLFF
D gene: .
clone size: .
V gene: TRBV2
J gene: TRBJ1-4
CDR3 length: 12

CDR3 DNA: TGCAGTGCTAGACCCCGGGGGACAGGGGTCTTCTTT
CDR3 protein: CSARPRGTGVFF
D gene: TRBD1
clone size: .
V gene: TRBV20-1
J gene: TRBJ1-1
CDR3 length: 12

CDR3 DNA: TGTGCCATCAGAAGGATGCATTATTCGGCGCCCGGCTACGAGCAGTACTTC
CDR3 protein: CAIRRMHYSAPGYEQYF
D gene: .
clone size: .
V gene: TRBV10-3
J gene: TRBJ2-7
CDR3 length: 17

CDR3 DNA: TGTGCCAGCAGTTTAGACAGGGTAGGGCAAGAGACCCAGTACTTC
CDR3 protein: CASSLDRVGQETQYF
D gene: TRBD1
clone size: .
V gene: TRBV7-6
J gene: TRBJ2-5
CDR3 length: 15

CDR3 DNA: TGTGCCAGCAGTTACTCTATAGGGACAGCCTCCTACGAGCAGTACTTC
CDR3 protein: CASSYSIGTASYEQYF
D gene: TRBD1
clone size: .
V gene: TRBV10-3
J gene: TRBJ2-7
CDR3 length: 16

CDR3 DNA: TGCAGTGCTATAAGGCCGGATTCAGGTTTCCTCTCTGGGGCCAACGTCCTGACTTTC
CDR3 protein: CSAIRPDSGFLSGANVLTF
D gene: .
clone size: few
V gene: TRBV20-1
J gene: TRBJ2-6
CDR3 length: 19

CDR3 DNA: TGCAGTGCACCACCGAGGGGCTCCGATAATGAAAAACTGTTTTTT
CDR3 protein: CSAPPRGSDNEKLFF
D gene: .
clone size: .
V gene: TRBV20-1
J gene: TRBJ1-4
CDR3 length: 15

CDR3 DNA: .
CDR3 protein: CSVVGLEDIQYFGAGQPQHF
D gene: .
clone size: .
V gene: TRBV29-1
J gene: TRBJ1-5
CDR3 length: 20

CDR3 DNA: TGCGCCAGCAGCCAAGTCGGGGCCTTAAATGAAAAACTGTTTTTT
CDR3 protein: CASSQVGALNEKLFF
D gene: .
clone size: .
V gene: TRBV4-1
J gene: TRBJ1-4
CDR3 length: 15

CDR3 DNA: TGTGCCAGCAGCCGGTGGGGGCTGGGCAATCAGCCCCAGCATTTT
CDR3 protein: CASSRWGLGNQPQHF
D gene: .
clone size: .
V gene: TRBV7-8
J gene: TRBJ1-5
CDR3 length: 15

CDR3 DNA: TGTGCCAGCAGTTACTCGATGGGCACTGAAGCTTTCTTT
CDR3 protein: CASSYSMGTEAFF
D gene: .
clone size: .
V gene: TRBV6-1
J gene: TRBJ1-1
CDR3 length: 13

CDR3 DNA: TGTGCCATCAGATTTGACGGAAATGAAAAACTGTTTTTT
CDR3 protein: CAIRFDGNEKLFF
D gene: .
clone size: .
V gene: TRBV10-3
J gene: TRBJ1-4
CDR3 length: 13

CDR3 DNA: TGTGCCAGCAGCGTAGGTTGGGGTGGACAGAACTACGAGCAGTACTTC
CDR3 protein: CASSVGWGGQNYEQYF
D gene: .
clone size: .
V gene: TRBV9
J gene: TRBJ2-7
CDR3 length: 16

CDR3 DNA: TGTGCCAGCAGTGACAGGGCCATTGGCTACACCTTC
CDR3 protein: CASSDRAIGYTF
D gene: .
clone size: many
V gene: TRBV2
J gene: TRBJ1-2
CDR3 length: 12

CDR3 DNA: TGTGCCAGCAGCGTTTCGACAGGGCCTGAAGCTTTCTTT
CDR3 protein: CASSVSTGPEAFF
D gene: TRBD1
clone size: many
V gene: TRBV9
J gene: TRBJ1-1
CDR3 length: 13

CDR3 DNA: TGTGCCACCAGTGATTCGACAGGCACTGAAGCTTTCTTT
CDR3 protein: CATSDSTGTEAFF
D gene: .
clone size: .
V gene: TRBV24-1
J gene: TRBJ1-1
CDR3 length: 13

CDR3 DNA: TGTGCCAGCAGCCCAGGCCGGGACAGGGATTGGAACTATGGCTACACCTTC
CDR3 protein: CASSPGRDRDWNYGYTF
D gene: TRBD1
clone size: .
V gene: TRBV7-9
J gene: TRBJ1-2
CDR3 length: 17

CDR3 DNA: TGTGCCAGCAGCTTGGGAACGGACCGGGAAAAACTGTTTTTT
CDR3 protein: CASSLGTDREKLFF
D gene: .
clone size: .
V gene: TRBV7-9
J gene: TRBJ1-4
CDR3 length: 14

CDR3 DNA: TGCAGTGCTAGAGGGGCCAGGGAGAACACCGGGGAGCTGTTTTTT
CDR3 protein: CSARGARENTGELFF
D gene: .
clone size: many
V gene: TRBV20-1
J gene: TRBJ2-2
CDR3 length: 15

CDR3 DNA: TGCAGTGCTAGAGACCCGGAGTCCGGGGACTCCTACGAGCAGTACTTC
CDR3 protein: CSARDPESGDSYEQYF
D gene: .
clone size: .
V gene: TRBV20-1
J gene: TRBJ2-7
CDR3 length: 16

CDR3 DNA: TGTGCCACCAGTCCAAGTGTGGGGAGAGGGAGAGAGACCCAGTACTTC
CDR3 protein: CATSPSVGRGRETQYF
D gene: .
clone size: once
V gene: TRBV15
J gene: TRBJ2-5
CDR3 length: 16

CDR3 DNA: TGTGCCAACCATGGGGGGATAACTGAAGCTTTCTTT
CDR3 protein: CANHGGITEAFF
D gene: .
clone size: many
V gene: TRBV2
J gene: TRBJ1-1
CDR3 length: 12

CDR3 DNA: TGTGCCAGTAGTCGGGCAGGGAGGCACGAGCAGTACTTC
CDR3 protein: CASSRAGRHEQYF
D gene: .
clone size: .
V gene: TRBV19
J gene: TRBJ2-7
CDR3 length: 13

CDR3 DNA: TGTACCAGCAGCTTAGGGGGACCTAGGGGGTCACCCCTCCACTTT
CDR3 protein: CTSSLGGPRGSPLHF
D gene: .
clone size: .
V gene: TRBV7-9
J gene: TRBJ1-6
CDR3 length: 15

CDR3 DNA: TGTGCCAGCAGCCAAGGGGACCTTCAAGAGACCCAGTACTTC
CDR3 protein: CASSQGDLQETQYF
D gene: .
clone size: few
V gene: TRBV7-9
J gene: TRBJ2-5
CDR3 length: 14

CDR3 DNA: TGTGCCAGCAGCTTAGTGAGACAGGGGGCAAATTCACCCCTCCACTTT
CDR3 protein: CASSLVRQGANSPLHF
D gene: TRBD1
clone size: few
V gene: TRBV7-2
J gene: TRBJ1-6
CDR3 length: 16

CDR3 DNA: TGTGCCAGCAGTACGGGGGGGTACACCGGGGACGAGCAGTACTTC
CDR3 protein: CASSTGGYTGDEQYF
D gene: TRBD2
clone size: .
V gene: TRBV10-3
J gene: TRBJ2-7
CDR3 length: 15

CDR3 DNA: TGTGCCAGCACCGGGACAGGGAAGACCCAGTACTTC
CDR3 protein: CASTGTGKTQYF
D gene: TRBD1
clone size: few
V gene: TRBV12-3/TRBV12-4
J gene: TRBJ2-5
CDR3 length: 12

CDR3 DNA: TGTGCCAGCAGCCTGCAGGGGGCTGCCCAAGAGACCCAGTACTTC
CDR3 protein: CASSLQGAAQETQYF
D gene: TRBD1
clone size: .
V gene: TRBV7-3
J gene: TRBJ2-5
CDR3 length: 15

CDR3 DNA: TGTGCCAGCAGCCCCCGGGACATCGGAACGCCCCAGCATTTT
CDR3 protein: CASSPRDIGTPQHF
D gene: .
clone size: .
V gene: TRBV7-2
J gene: TRBJ1-5
CDR3 length: 14

CDR3 DNA: TGTGCCAGCAGCCAGACTAGCGGAGGACCCAACACCGGGGAGCTGTTTTTT
CDR3 protein: CASSQTSGGPNTGELFF
D gene: TRBD2
clone size: few
V gene: TRBV7-9
J gene: TRBJ2-2
CDR3 length: 17

CDR3 DNA: TGTGCCAGCAGCTTAGCAGAGTTGAACACTGAAGCTTTCTTT
CDR3 protein: CASSLAELNTEAFF
D gene: .
clone size: few
V gene: TRBV7-2
J gene: TRBJ1-1
CDR3 length: 14